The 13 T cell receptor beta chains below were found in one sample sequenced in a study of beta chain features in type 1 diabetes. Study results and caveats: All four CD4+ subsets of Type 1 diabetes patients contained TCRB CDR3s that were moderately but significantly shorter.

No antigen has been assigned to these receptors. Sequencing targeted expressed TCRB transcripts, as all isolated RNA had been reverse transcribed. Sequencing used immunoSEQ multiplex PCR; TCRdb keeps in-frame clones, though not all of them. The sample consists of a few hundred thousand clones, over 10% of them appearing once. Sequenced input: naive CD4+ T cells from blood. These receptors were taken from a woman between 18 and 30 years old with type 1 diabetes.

CDR3 sequence: CASSDMGRDTQYF. The CDR3 DNA reads as TGTGCCAGCAGCGATATGGGCCGCGATACGCAGTATTTT. This chain joins TRBV9 and TRBJ2-3; D unresolved. Trimming pared 3 bases from V and 6 bases from J, leaving 11 bases between. CDR1 and CDR2 from the germline V gene are SGDLS and YYNGEE. The CDR3 has 13 amino acids.

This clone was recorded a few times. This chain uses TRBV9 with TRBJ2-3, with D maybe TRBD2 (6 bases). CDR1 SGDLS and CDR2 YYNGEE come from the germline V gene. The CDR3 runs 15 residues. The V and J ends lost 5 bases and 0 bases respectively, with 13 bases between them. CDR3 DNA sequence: TGTGCCAGCAGTCGGGGAGGAGCTAGCACAGATACGCAGTATTTT. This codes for CASSRGGASTDTQYF.

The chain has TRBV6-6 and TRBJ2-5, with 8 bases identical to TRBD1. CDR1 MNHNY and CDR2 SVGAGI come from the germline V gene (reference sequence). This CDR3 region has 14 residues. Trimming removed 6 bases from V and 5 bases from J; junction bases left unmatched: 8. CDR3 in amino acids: CASSPDRVRETQYF. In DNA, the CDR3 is TGTGCCAGCAGCCCGGACAGGGTCAGGGAGACCCAGTACTTC.

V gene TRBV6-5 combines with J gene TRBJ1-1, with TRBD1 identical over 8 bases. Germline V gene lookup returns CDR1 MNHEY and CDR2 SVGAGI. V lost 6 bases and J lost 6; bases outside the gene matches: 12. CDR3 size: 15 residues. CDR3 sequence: CASSPGQGSVSEAFF. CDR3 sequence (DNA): TGTGCCAGCAGCCCAGGACAGGGCTCAGTGTCTGAAGCTTTCTTT.

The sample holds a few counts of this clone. CDR3 region: CASSHSGEQFF. The CDR3 DNA follows: TGTGCCAGCAGCCACTCGGGAGAGCAGTTCTTC. The rearrangement uses TRBV6-6 and TRBJ2-1, with a tentative D call TRBD2 (5 bases). CDR3 size: 11 residues. From germline, CDR1 is MNHNY and CDR2 SVGAGI (reference sequence). V gave up 6 bases and J gave up 10 bases, with 10 bases separating them.

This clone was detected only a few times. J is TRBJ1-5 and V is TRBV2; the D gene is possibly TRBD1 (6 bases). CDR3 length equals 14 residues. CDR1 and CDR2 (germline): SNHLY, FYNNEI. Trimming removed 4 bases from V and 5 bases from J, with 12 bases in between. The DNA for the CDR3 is TGTGCCAGCAGTGCACAGGGAGCGTATCAGCCCCAGCATTTT. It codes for CASSAQGAYQPQHF.

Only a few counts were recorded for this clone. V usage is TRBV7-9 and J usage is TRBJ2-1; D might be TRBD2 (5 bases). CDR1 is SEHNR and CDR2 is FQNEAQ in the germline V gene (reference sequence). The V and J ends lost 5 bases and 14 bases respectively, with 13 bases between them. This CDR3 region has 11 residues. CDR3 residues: CASSHGLGEFF. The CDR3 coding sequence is TGTGCCAGCAGCCACGGACTCGGGGAGTTCTTC.

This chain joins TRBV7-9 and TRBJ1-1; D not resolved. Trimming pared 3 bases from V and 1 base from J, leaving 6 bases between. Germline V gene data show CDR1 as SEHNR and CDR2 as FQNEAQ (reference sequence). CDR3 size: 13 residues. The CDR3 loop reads CASSFGENTEAFF. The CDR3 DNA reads TGTGCCAGCAGCTTCGGAGAGAACACTGAAGCTTTCTTT.

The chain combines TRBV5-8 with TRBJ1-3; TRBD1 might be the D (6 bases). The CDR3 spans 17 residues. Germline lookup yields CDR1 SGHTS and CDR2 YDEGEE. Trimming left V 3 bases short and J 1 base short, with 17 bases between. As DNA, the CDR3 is TGTGCCAGCAGCTCAAGACGGGACACTTATTCTGGAAACACCATATATTTT. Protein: CASSSRRDTYSGNTIYF.

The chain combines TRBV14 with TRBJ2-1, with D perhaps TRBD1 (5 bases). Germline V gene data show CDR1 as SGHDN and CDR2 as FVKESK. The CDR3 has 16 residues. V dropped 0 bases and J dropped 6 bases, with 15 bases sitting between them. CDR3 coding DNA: TGTGCCAGCAGCCAAGATACAGGATTCGTAGGCAATGAGCAGTTCTTC. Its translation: CASSQDTGFVGNEQFF.

This chain's CDR3 is CASAGSGETQYF. CDR3 sequence (DNA): TGCGCCAGCGCGGGTAGCGGGGAGACCCAGTACTTC. The V gene is TRBV5-1, the J gene TRBJ2-5; 7 bases are shared with TRBD2. After removal of 7 bases from V and 5 bases from J, the junction contained 5 bases not matched to a gene. The CDR3 has 12 amino acids. Per the germline V gene, CDR1 is SGHRS and CDR2 is YFSETQ.

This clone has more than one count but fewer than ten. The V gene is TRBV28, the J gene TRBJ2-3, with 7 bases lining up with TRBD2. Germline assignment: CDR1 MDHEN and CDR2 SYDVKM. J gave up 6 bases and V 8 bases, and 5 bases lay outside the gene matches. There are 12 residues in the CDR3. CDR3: CASGGVVDTQYF. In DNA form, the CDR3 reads TGTGCCAGCGGGGGGGTGGTGGATACGCAGTATTTT.

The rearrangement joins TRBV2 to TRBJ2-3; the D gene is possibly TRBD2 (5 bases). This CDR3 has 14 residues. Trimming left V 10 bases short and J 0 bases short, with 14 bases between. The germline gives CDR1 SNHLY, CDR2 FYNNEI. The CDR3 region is CATSGVMSTDTQYF. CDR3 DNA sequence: TGTGCCACCTCCGGGGTAATGAGCACAGATACGCAGTATTTT.